The clone carrying this TCR beta chain was counted once. Its antigen is unidentified. The sample comes from a study of OX40 agonist ivuxolimab in advanced cancers. Looking at the study overall: Partial responses occurred in three patients (one hepatocellular carcinoma, two cutaneous melanoma). The study's findings and limits: Among the lowest peripheral clonal expansion occurred in 0.1-3.0 mg/kg partial responders.

The CDR3 runs 17 residues. CDR1 is SGDLS and CDR2 is YYNGEE in the germline V gene. V lost 4 bases, J lost 8 bases, and 17 bases stayed unmatched. The protocol was immunoSEQ multiplex PCR, while the TCRdb copy is restricted to in-frame clones and leaves out a portion. The data show under 45,000 clones, approximately 82% seen once. Patients who had autoimmune disease history or got systemic immunosuppression were left out. This TCR was sampled from an adult with an advanced solid tumor such as melanoma, head and neck, liver or kidney cancer. The V and J genes are TRBV9 and TRBJ2-1, with 8 positions matching TRBD1. This specimen was CD4+ or CD8+ T cells sorted from blood, taken in a trial of the OX40 agonist ivuxolimab. This CDR3 is CASSFSRVGQGIDEQFF. The CDR3 region has the DNA TGTGCCAGCAGCTTCAGTAGGGTAGGACAGGGAATCGATGAGCAGTTCTTC.